This T cell receptor (beta chain) was profiled in a study of patients and donors after allogeneic stem cell transplantation. TCRdb reanalysed the RT-PCR reads using MiXCR and keeps one entry per CDR3 protein. Among hundreds of thousands of distinct CDR3 sequences listed, over 12% were seen once. This clonotype has more than one count but fewer than ten. J gave up 3 bases and V 3 bases, and 11 bases lay outside the gene matches. This CDR3 has 15 amino acids. CDR1 and CDR2 (germline): GTSNPN, SVGIG (reference sequence). The specimen sequenced was blood, either unsorted or a sorted T cell fraction (not recorded which). This TCR came from a human donor who was either an allogeneic HSCT recipient or a stem cell or donor lymphocyte infusion donor (not recorded which). It is not recorded whose cells these are; they may come from a transplant donor. The gene calls are TRBV30 and TRBJ2-7; the match to TRBD2 covers 7 bases. CDR3 residues: CAWSLGLPPHYEQYF. CDR3 DNA sequence: TGTGCCTGGAGCCTGGGACTACCTCCTCACTACGAGCAGTACTTC.